The T cell receptor (beta chain) described here comes from a study of cytomegalovirus exposure and HLA in healthy donors (dated by TCRdb to about 2017). The study in broad terms: According to an earlier analysis of several hundred of the donors, about 179 million T cells yielded over 100 million unique TCR beta sequences and about 300 Gb of sequence data. An early release covering roughly 580 HLA-typed donors comprised about 300 gigabases of sequencing data and roughly 86 million unique TCR sequences. The genetic ancestry cluster associated with self-reported Caucasian donors included roughly four fifths of the roughly 380 genotyped donors. The study aimed to test whether cataloging public T cell receptors could reveal signatures of past pathogen exposure. The study profiled the T cell repertoires of under 700 subjects by immunosequencing and related them to cytomegalovirus serostatus. In addition to the first cohort of around 670 subjects, a separate validation cohort of approximately 130 different subjects was used. The study combined high-throughput TCR immunosequencing, statistical association of individual TCRs with disease status, and machine learning to predict cytomegalovirus infection status. In a later analysis, previously published TCR beta repertoires from several hundred donors were re-analyzed and high-resolution HLA genotyping was added so that TCR occurrence patterns could be studied. In the later analysis, no new phenotypic data were used to find candidate immune exposures; instead, reliance was placed on TCR beta sequences and their occurrence across donors. An earlier analysis of roughly 580 of the donors used high-throughput TCR beta sequencing to judge whether each TCR beta V gene segment behaved as functional or pseudogenic. Donor age, sex, ethnicity and CMV serostatus were compiled alongside the repertoire data. Genome-wide SNP genotypes for about 60% of the roughly 670 donors were used in a later genetic analysis, which treated that subset as a discovery cohort. Every discovery cohort repertoire had been produced on one sequencing platform. Both class I and class II loci were covered by HLA typing, at four-digit resolution. The number of donors typed differed by locus, with roughly 620-630 for A, B, C, DRB1 and DQB1, over 500 for DQA1, about 610 for DPA1, and under 490 for DPB1. Four to six DR-DQ haplotypes were handled as single units for association and clustering, since linkage in the cohort was strong. Among about 360 genotyped donors of the cohort, an average of about 240,000 unique TCR beta nucleotide sequences were sequenced per donor, approximately 20% of them non-productive.

Paper-wide results and their limitations: A few of the identified cytomegalovirus-associated TCR beta chains were confirmed in vitro to be specific for cytomegalovirus antigens. Some IMGT-functional V segments, including TRBV6-2 and TRBV6-3, could not be distinguished by the 87-base-pair reads and were therefore excluded. Sequencing depth was assumed to be roughly uniform across donors in the presence/absence analyses, though that assumption may not hold. A later analysis found that most CMV-associated TCR beta chains appeared HLA-restricted, with HLA associations seemingly driven largely by CMV exposure. CMV serostatus was the only immune exposure information available for the cohort. Correlated functional status among segregating V segments might reflect linkage disequilibrium, but an unknown experimental factor could not be ruled out. A total of 150 to 200 TCR beta chains were listed by the study as associated with cytomegalovirus. Across donors, most TCR sequences were observed very rarely, whereas some public TCRs were present in many individuals. A further reported finding was that TCR beta sequences accurately predicted the HLA-A and HLA-B alleles for most subjects in the first cohort. A later analysis found that TCR association rates varied across HLA loci, with DRB1 alleles showing the most associated TCRs and HLA-C alleles the fewest. A group of highly shared sequence variants was considered likely to be a technical artifact of the sequencing pipeline. The authors suggested that the approach could potentially be extended to other disease states and immunological phenotypes. HLA typing was unavailable for some donors at each locus, so association tests used only the typed subset. The earlier analysis of 587 of the donors excluded fewer than 20 rarely observed V segments, including chromosome 9 orphons, because counts were too low. The classifier was reported to diagnose cytomegalovirus status with high specificity and sensitivity in both the original and validation cohorts. An association between a missense DCLRE1C variant and V-gene and J-gene trimming of TCR beta chains was found in a later genetic analysis and replicated in an independent cohort. Strong co-occurrence of HLA alleles, especially DR and DQ, made assigning TCR associations to individual alleles difficult. In an earlier analysis of around 500 of the donors, most TCR beta V segments appeared in productive rearrangements about 87% or about 30% of the time, broadly matching IMGT annotations. In this cohort, only TCR beta chains were sequenced, and detectable features were limited by the absence of alpha or paired-chain data. Compared with equally common non-associated chains, HLA-associated TCR beta chains in a later analysis were more clonally expanded and had lower generation probabilities. According to a later analysis, parvovirus B19, influenza, CMV and Epstein-Barr virus appeared linked to several top co-occurrence clusters. In a later genetic analysis, fewer N-insertions in productive TCRs were reported among donors in an Asian-associated ancestry cluster than the approximately 630-donor mean. Specific HLA alleles were associated with over 15,000 TCR beta sequences at a false discovery rate of 0.05 in a later analysis.

The cohort comprised 670 or so healthy bone marrow donors. All cohort members were sampled while nominally healthy, although unrecorded immune exposures were likely present. Of the roughly 720 cohort members, almost 300 had positive CMV serostatus and approximately 360 had negative CMV serostatus, and CMV serostatus was not recorded for the donor. A peripheral blood sample was provided by each donor, and peripheral blood mononuclear cells were used for TCR beta sequencing. The Qiagen DNeasy Blood Extraction Kit was used to extract genomic DNA from the blood cell samples. The trim is 3 bases for V and 3 bases for J, with a gap of 15 bases between the germline ends. As encoded in the germline V gene, CDR1 is KGHSH while CDR2 is LQKENI. Spanning cysteine to phenylalanine, the CDR3 consists of 15 amino acids. The DNA shown is the 45-base CDR3, in frame from base 1. Regarding this clone: Its cognate antigen has yet to be identified. Base qualities are not at hand, and no much larger clone is one base apart.

Preparation of the library involved the immunoSEQ multiplex PCR assay. A mixture of 60 forward primers for TCR Vbeta segments and 13 reverse primers for TCR Jbeta segments was used in the multiplex PCR. Amplification of the CDR3 region of rearranged TCR beta genes was performed with a multiplex PCR assay on genomic DNA. The amplified TCR beta libraries were sequenced on the Illumina HiSeq System as 87-base-pair reads. As for the original processing: A later analysis counted approximately 76 million unique TCR beta chains across the 666 repertoires, and 9.5 million to 11 million of these chains were shared by at least two donors. Raw reads were error-corrected and collapsed into unique sequences by a nearest-neighbor algorithm in which closely related sequences were merged to remove PCR and sequencing errors. Alignment of CDR3 sequences to IMGT reference sequences was used to assign V, D and J gene segments. For a sequence to be retained, a match of at least six nucleotides to both a V gene segment and a J gene segment was required. Rearrangements were classified as productive when the CDR3 lacked stop codons and remained in frame with V and J, and all other rearrangements were classified as non-productive. CDR3 was defined according to IMGT convention as the region running from the second conserved V-encoded cysteine to the conserved J-encoded phenylalanine. In an earlier analysis of around 570 of the donors, sequences lacking an unambiguous match to a single V gene segment were excluded. An earlier analysis of 450 to 650 of the donors called V segments functional above 56.7% productive rearrangements and segregating when the between-donor standard deviation exceeded 5%. A statistical classification framework was developed to diagnose cytomegalovirus status using the catalog of TCR beta chain sequences. In a later analysis, TCR nucleotide sequences were compared against IMGT/GENE-DB human TR gene sequences so that V and J genes could be assigned. The TCRdist pipeline was used in a later analysis to assign CDR3 sequences and most-parsimonious VDJ recombination scenarios. In a later analysis, every TCR beta chain was defined by the combination of its CDR3 amino acid sequence and its V-gene family, and reads without a unique V-gene family were dropped. A later analysis removed 592 highly shared, low-generation-probability nucleotide sequences to deal with suspected cross-contamination and a sequencing artifact. For each public chain, a later analysis derived a clonal expansion index from normalized ranks of inferred template counts within each repertoire. Generation probabilities in a later analysis came from a VDJ recombination model fitted to out-of-frame rearrangements, and those results were checked against IGoR. Hypergeometric tests were used in a later analysis to score TCR-TCR, TCR-HLA and TCR-CMV co-occurrence, with a repertoire-size bias correction applied to the TCR pairs. In a later analysis, false discovery rates were estimated by permuting HLA or CMV assignments 20 times. In a later analysis, co-occurring TCRs were grouped with DBSCAN, and TCRdist sequence similarity was added when clustering was performed within HLA-allele-positive subsets. Co-occurrence clustering excluded repertoires with fewer than 30,000 or more than 120,000 public chains, plus five with anomalous nucleotide sharing. TCRdb re-hosts the immuneACCESS table, in-frame sequences only. Its copies lack some clones; in the studies checked, an unresolved V gene accounts for under half of them, and the cause for the rest is not known. V, J and clone size derive from that table, while D and trimming were established from the DNA sequence. The sample table contains about 230,000 clones; only one count was recorded for about 85% of them. Around 1.2% of the sample belongs to the ten largest clones.

The V and J segments used are TRBV18 and TRBJ2-7; D gene: possibly TRBD1, on 6 matching bases. This TCR derives from a human donor in good health. The sequencing input was PBMCs. The nucleotides read TGTGCCAGCTCACCTGGGCAGGGGATTAACTACGAGCAGTACTTC. This is translated as CASSPGQGINYEQYF.